This TCR beta chain was observed in a study of T cell responses to AZD1222 COVID-19 vaccine. Study results and caveats: Sampling that yielded the repertoires occurred only after the peak T cell response.

Trimming removed 6 bases from V and 8 bases from J, with 7 bases in between. Germline assignment: CDR1 MNHEY and CDR2 SVGAGI. The CDR3 runs 11 residues. The data were produced by immunoSEQ multiplex PCR, yet TCRdb's version contains in-frame clones alone and is incomplete. In the table there are roughly 80,000 clones, about 84% of which are singletons. This clone was found a few times. The antigen is not known. This specimen was peripheral blood, taken on day 0 of AZD1222 vaccination. This chain connects TRBV6-5 to TRBJ2-2; tentative D call: TRBD2 (6 bases). This sequence originates from an adult in good health. The CDR3 protein is CASSGRGELFF. The CDR3 DNA reads TGTGCCAGCAGCGGGAGAGGGGAGCTGTTTTTT.